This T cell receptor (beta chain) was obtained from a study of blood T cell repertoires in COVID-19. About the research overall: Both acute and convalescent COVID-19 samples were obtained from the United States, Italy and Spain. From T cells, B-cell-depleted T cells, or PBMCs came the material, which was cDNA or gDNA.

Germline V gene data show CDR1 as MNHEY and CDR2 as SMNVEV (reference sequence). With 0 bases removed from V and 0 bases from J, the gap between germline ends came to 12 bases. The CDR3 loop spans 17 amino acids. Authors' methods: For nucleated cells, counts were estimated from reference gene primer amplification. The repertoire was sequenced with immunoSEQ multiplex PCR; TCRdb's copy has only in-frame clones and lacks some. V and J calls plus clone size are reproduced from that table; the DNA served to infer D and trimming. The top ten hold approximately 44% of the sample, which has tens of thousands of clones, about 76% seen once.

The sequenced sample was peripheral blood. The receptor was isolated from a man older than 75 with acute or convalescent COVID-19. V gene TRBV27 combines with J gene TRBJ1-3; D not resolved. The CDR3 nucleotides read TGTGCCAGCAGTTTATCGATGACCAGGTACTCTGGAAACACCATATATTTT. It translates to CASSLSMTRYSGNTIYF.